The clone carrying this TCR beta chain was detected a few times. Its antigen remains unknown. This sample was taken from a study of beta chain features in type 1 diabetes. Study findings and constraints: Cells expressing TCR highly could be over-represented by cDNA sequencing. TCRB CDR3 length was moderately but significantly reduced in all four CD4+ subsets of Type 1 diabetes patients.

The entirety of the isolated RNA underwent reverse transcription, so expressed TCRB transcripts were sequenced. The protocol was immunoSEQ multiplex PCR, while the TCRdb copy is restricted to in-frame clones and leaves out a portion. The sample records around 280,000 clones, approximately 8% being singletons. The V end was cut by 3 bases, the J end by 1 base, with 10 bases between. Germline loops: CDR1 SGHNT, CDR2 YYREEE (reference sequence). CDR3 length: 14 residues. This clonotype was sampled from a woman younger than 35 in good health. Specimen: central memory CD4+ T cells from blood. This sequence joins TRBV5-4 and TRBJ2-5; D is undetermined. The CDR3 sequence is CASSSGPFQETQYF. As DNA, the CDR3 is TGTGCCAGCAGCTCCGGACCGTTCCAAGAGACCCAGTACTTC.